A few counts support the clone carrying this T cell receptor (beta chain). As yet, its antigen is unknown. This sample was taken from a study of CD8 T cells in ankylosing spondylitis. Findings of the study overall: Ankylosing spondylitis blood seemed to carry a telltale TCR beta motif made of under ten highly homologous variants. The clones that were linked to disease were reported to be significantly enriched in matched synovial fluid samples from ankylosing spondylitis patients. Prior work had noted some motif variants in reactive arthritis blood and synovial fluid.

Making use of molecular barcodes, quantitative 5'-RACE generated TCR beta libraries. TCRdb reanalysed the 5' RACE reads using MiXCR and keeps one entry per CDR3 protein. The table shows approximately 110,000 distinct CDR3 sequences, with 24% occurring only once. Sequenced material: synovial fluid, either unsorted or a sorted T cell fraction (not recorded which). The receptor's source is a male donor with ankylosing spondylitis.

DNA for the CDR3: TGTGCCAGCAGGCCGATGGACAGGGGAATCACCGGGGAGCTGTTTTTT. This encodes CASRPMDRGITGELFF. The rearrangement uses TRBV6-1 and TRBJ2-2; 9 bases align to TRBD1. Germline V CDR1 and CDR2: MNHNS, SASEGT. V lost 6 bases to trimming and J lost 4 bases; unmatched junction nucleotides: 9. The CDR3 spans 16 residues.